The 13 T cell receptor beta chains below were found in one sample sequenced in a study of cytomegalovirus exposure and HLA in healthy donors. Generated by immunoSEQ multiplex PCR, the TCRdb table keeps only in-frame clones and is missing some. Found here are a few hundred thousand clones, approximately 90% of them singletons; the top ten hold around 0.8%. Sequencing was performed on PBMCs. These receptors all stem from a woman between 18 and 29 years old in good health and CMV-seronegative.

This clone has just a few counts. The chain has TRBV16 and TRBJ2-7, with a tentative D call TRBD2 (5 bases). The CDR3 has 12 amino acids. The germline V and J ends were trimmed by 3 bases and 7 bases, with 10 bases remaining between them. The germline V gene has CDR1 KGHSY and CDR2 FQNENV. DNA of the CDR3: TGTGCCAGCAGCCACTCAGGAGGTGAGCAGTACTTC. Translated: CASSHSGGEQYF.

V usage is TRBV30 and J usage is TRBJ2-7; 12 bases line up with TRBD1. The germline V gene encodes CDR1 GTSNPN and CDR2 SVGIG (reference sequence). V lost 4 bases, J lost 3 bases, and 13 bases stayed unmatched. The CDR3 is 17 amino acids. This chain's CDR3 is CAWTWSLGDRGHYEQYF. The CDR3, as DNA: TGTGCCTGGACGTGGTCCCTGGGGGACAGGGGGCACTACGAGCAGTACTTC. The full variable domain, with the rest looked up from reference TRBV30 and TRBJ2-7, is SQTIHQWPATLVQPVGSPLSLECTVEGTSNPNLYWYRQAAGRGLQLLFYSVGIGQISSEVPQNLSASRPQDRQFILSSKKLLLSDSGFYLCAWTWSLGDRGHYEQYFGPGTRLTVT.

The chain couples TRBV7-9 to TRBJ2-5; D remains ambiguous. V lost 5 bases and J 0 bases, leaving 25 bases between the germline ends. The CDR3 is made up of 19 amino acids. Germline assignment: CDR1 SEHNR and CDR2 FQNEAQ (reference sequence). This CDR3 is CASSLDLSAVTRYQETQYF. For the CDR3, the DNA is TGTGCCAGCAGCCTTGACCTATCAGCCGTAACCAGGTACCAAGAGACCCAGTACTTC. Filled out from reference TRBV7-9 and TRBJ2-5, the complete variable domain reads DTGVSQNPRHKITKRGQNVTFRCDPISEHNRLYWYRQTLGQGPEFLTYFQNEAQLEKSRLLSDRFSAERPKGSFSTLEIQRTEQGDSAMYLCASSLDLSAVTRYQETQYFGPGTRLLVL.

This sequence joins TRBV10-2 and TRBJ2-7, with D perhaps TRBD2 (5 bases). This CDR3 comprises 13 residues. Trimming took off 8 bases at V and 4 bases at J, with 15 bases between the two ends. Germline V gives CDR1 WSHSY, CDR2 SAAADI. CDR3 nucleotide sequence: TGCGCCAGCCAGGAGCGCTCGGGGTACGAGCAGTACTTC. Residues: CASQERSGYEQYF.

The gene calls are TRBV30 and TRBJ1-4, with D possibly matching TRBD1 (6 bases). This CDR3 comprises 13 residues. V was pared by 2 bases and J by 10 bases, with 14 bases between. CDR1 GTSNPN and CDR2 SVGIG come from the germline V gene (reference sequence). CDR3 nucleotides: TGTGCCTGGAGTTACAGGGATCTTGGAAAACTGTTTTTT. Translation: CAWSYRDLGKLFF.

The V and J genes are TRBV19 and TRBJ1-2; D is possibly TRBD1 (6 bases). V was shortened by 5 bases and J by 0 bases, with 10 bases between the two germline ends. Germline V CDR1 and CDR2: LNHDA, SQIVND (reference sequence). This CDR3 has 14 amino acids. The CDR3 DNA sequence: TGTGCCAGTAGTCTCCGGACAGCTAACTATGGCTACACCTTC. Translated: CASSLRTANYGYTF.

A remark on this clone: The sample has other DNA sequences that encode this CDR3 too. The chain uses TRBV5-1 and TRBJ2-3; 7 nucleotides line up with TRBD2. This CDR3 region has 13 residues. The germline V gene has CDR1 SGHRS and CDR2 YFSETQ. V lost 3 bases and J lost 5; bases outside the gene matches: 3. For the CDR3, the DNA is TGCGCCAGCAGCTCCGGCGGGGGAGATACGCAGTATTTT. Residues: CASSSGGGDTQYF.

The CDR3 region is CASSSQTSASYNEQFF. CDR3 nucleotides: TGTGCCAGCAGCTCCCAGACTAGCGCCTCCTACAATGAGCAGTTCTTC. The chain combines TRBV7-3 with TRBJ2-1, with 8 nucleotides matching TRBD2. This CDR3 has 16 residues. J lost 0 bases, V lost 4 bases, and 5 bases had no gene match. The V gene's germline CDR1 is SGHTA and CDR2 FQGTGA.

A single count supports this clone. This rearrangement joins TRBV30 to TRBJ1-1; no reliable D call. This CDR3 has 13 residues. V lost 1 base and J lost 4, with 10 bases in between. Germline loops: CDR1 GTSNPN, CDR2 SVGIG (reference sequence). Here the CDR3 DNA reads TGTGCCTGGAGTGGAGGACTGACCACTGAAGCTTTCTTT. As protein: CAWSGGLTTEAFF.

The chain uses TRBV7-8 and TRBJ2-2, with 13 bases lining up with TRBD2. CDR3 size: 19 residues. Germline V gene sequence: CDR1 SGHVS, CDR2 FQNEAQ. The ends lost 2 bases at V and 7 bases at J; junction bases unmatched: 13. For the CDR3, the DNA is TGTGCCAGCAGCTTATCACTGAGACTAGCGGGGGGTCCTTTCGGGGAGCTGTTTTTT. Protein: CASSLSLRLAGGPFGELFF.

The chain employs TRBV7-9 and TRBJ2-2; TRBD2 agrees at 12 bases. Germline trimming cut 5 bases from V and 0 bases from J; bases unmatched to any gene: 4. Germline V CDR1 and CDR2: SEHNR, FQNEAQ (reference sequence). The CDR3 totals 17 residues. This CDR3 is CASSAGLAGPNTGELFF. The CDR3 DNA follows: TGTGCCAGCAGCGCCGGACTAGCGGGACCGAACACCGGGGAGCTGTTTTTT.

The chain links TRBV29-1 to TRBJ1-2; weak D call: TRBD1 (6 bases). CDR3 length equals 16 residues. Trimming shortened V by 2 bases and J by 3 bases, and 19 bases separated the two germline ends. The germline CDR1 and CDR2 sequences are SQVTM and ANQGSEA. The CDR3 region has the DNA TGCAGCGTTGAATATCGTGGGGGCCCCAGGGACTATGGCTACACCTTC. Translating it yields CSVEYRGGPRDYGYTF.

The rearrangement links TRBV28 to TRBJ2-1; tentatively, D is TRBD2 (6 bases). The CDR3 has 19 amino acids. Germline CDR1 MDHEN, CDR2 SYDVKM. V lost 2 bases and J lost 2, with 22 bases in between. CDR3: CASSLRRGLGSTPYNEQFF. CDR3 DNA: TGTGCCAGCAGTTTACGTCGGGGGTTAGGTAGCACCCCCTACAATGAGCAGTTCTTC.